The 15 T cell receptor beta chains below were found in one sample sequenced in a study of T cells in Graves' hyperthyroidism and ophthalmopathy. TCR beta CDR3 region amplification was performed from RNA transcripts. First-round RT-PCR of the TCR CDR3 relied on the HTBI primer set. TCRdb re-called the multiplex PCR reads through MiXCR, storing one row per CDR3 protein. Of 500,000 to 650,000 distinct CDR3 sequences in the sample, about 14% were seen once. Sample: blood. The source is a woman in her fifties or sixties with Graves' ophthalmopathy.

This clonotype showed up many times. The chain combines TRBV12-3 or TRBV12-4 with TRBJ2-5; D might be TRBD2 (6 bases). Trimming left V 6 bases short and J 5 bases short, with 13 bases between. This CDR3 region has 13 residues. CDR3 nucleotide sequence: TGTGCCAGCAGCCCGACTAGTATGGAGACCCAGTACTTC. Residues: CASSPTSMETQYF.

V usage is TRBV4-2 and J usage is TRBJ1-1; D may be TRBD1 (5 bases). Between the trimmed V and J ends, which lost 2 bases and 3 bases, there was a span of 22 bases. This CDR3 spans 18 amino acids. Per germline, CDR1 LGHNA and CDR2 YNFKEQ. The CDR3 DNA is TGTGCCAGCAGCCAATTAACCCAGGGTCTCAGGTACCACACTGAAGCTTTCTTT. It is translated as CASSQLTQGLRYHTEAFF.

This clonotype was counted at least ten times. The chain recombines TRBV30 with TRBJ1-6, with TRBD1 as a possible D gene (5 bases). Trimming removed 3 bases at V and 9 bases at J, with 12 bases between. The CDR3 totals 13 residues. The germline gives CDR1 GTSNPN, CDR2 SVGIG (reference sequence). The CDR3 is CAWRGAIGSPLHF. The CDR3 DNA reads TGTGCCTGGAGAGGGGCGATAGGTTCACCCCTCCACTTT.

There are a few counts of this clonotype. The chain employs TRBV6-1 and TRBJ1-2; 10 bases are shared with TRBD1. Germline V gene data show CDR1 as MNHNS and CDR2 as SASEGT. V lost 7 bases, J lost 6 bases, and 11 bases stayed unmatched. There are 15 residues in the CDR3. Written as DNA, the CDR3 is TGTGCCAGCAACGAGGGACAGGGGATGAGGAATGGCTACACCTTC. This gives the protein CASNEGQGMRNGYTF.

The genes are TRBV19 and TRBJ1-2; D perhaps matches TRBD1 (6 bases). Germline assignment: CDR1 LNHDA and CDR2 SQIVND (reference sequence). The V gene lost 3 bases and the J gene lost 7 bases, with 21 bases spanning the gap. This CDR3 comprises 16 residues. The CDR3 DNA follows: TGTGCCAGTAGTATCAGAGGGGGGACGGAGGGCTGTGGCTACACCTTC. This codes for CASSIRGGTEGCGYTF.

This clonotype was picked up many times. The CDR3, as DNA: TGTGCCAGCAGTTACCTCGACAATCGTGGGGCTGAAGCTTTCTTT. Protein: CASSYLDNRGAEAFF. The chain joins TRBV6-5 to TRBJ1-1, with D uncertain. Trimming removed 2 bases from V and 6 bases from J, with 16 bases in between. Germline CDR1 and CDR2: MNHEY and SVGAGI. This CDR3 region has 15 residues.

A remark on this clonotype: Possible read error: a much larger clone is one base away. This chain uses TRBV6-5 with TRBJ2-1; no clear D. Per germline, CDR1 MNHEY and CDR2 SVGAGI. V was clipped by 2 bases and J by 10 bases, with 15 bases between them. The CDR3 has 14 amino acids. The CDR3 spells CASSYTQVRDEQFF. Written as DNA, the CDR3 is TGTGCCAGCAGTTACACGCAGGTCCGCGACGAGCAGTTCTTC.

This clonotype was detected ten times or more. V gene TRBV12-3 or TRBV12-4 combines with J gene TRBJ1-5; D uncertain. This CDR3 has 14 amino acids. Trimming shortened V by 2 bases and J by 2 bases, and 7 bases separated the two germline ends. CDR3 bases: TGTGCCAGCAGTTTAACAGTTGGCAATCAGCCCCAGCATTTT. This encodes CASSLTVGNQPQHF.

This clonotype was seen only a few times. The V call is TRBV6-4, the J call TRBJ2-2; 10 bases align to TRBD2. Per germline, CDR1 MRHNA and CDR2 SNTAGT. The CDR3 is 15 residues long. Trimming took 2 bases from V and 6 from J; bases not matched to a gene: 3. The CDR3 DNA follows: TGTGCCAGCAGTGACGGGACTAGCGTAGCCGGGGAGCTGTTTTTT. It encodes CASSDGTSVAGELFF.

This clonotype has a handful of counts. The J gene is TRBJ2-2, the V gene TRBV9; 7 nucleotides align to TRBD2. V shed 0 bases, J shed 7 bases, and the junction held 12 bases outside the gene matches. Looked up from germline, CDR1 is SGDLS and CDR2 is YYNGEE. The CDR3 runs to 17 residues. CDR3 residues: CASSVVDGLAVSGELFF. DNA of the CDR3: TGTGCCAGCAGCGTAGTGGATGGCCTAGCGGTTAGCGGGGAGCTGTTTTTT.

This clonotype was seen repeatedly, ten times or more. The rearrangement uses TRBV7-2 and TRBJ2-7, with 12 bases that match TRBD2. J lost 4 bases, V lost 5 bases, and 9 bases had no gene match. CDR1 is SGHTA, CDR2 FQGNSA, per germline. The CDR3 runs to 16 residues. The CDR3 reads CASSPGLAGGRYEQYF. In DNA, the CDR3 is TGTGCCAGCAGCCCAGGCCTAGCGGGAGGGAGGTACGAGCAGTACTTC.

The CDR3 is CASGLAGQQFF. The CDR3 DNA reads as TGTGCCAGCGGACTAGCGGGACAGCAGTTCTTC. The rearrangement joins TRBV24-1 to TRBJ2-1, with TRBD2 identical over 12 bases. Trimming cost V 11 bases and J 11 bases; bases outside gene matches: 3. Germline V gene sequence: CDR1 KGHDR, CDR2 SFDVKD. The CDR3 sequence is 11 residues long.

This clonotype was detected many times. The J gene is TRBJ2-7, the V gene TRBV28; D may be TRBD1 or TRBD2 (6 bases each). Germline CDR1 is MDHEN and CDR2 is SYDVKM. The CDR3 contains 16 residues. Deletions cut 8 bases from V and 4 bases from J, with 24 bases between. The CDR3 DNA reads TGTGCCAGCCCCCCCCCCGGGGGCCGAGTCCCGTACGAGCAGTACTTC. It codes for CASPPPGGRVPYEQYF.

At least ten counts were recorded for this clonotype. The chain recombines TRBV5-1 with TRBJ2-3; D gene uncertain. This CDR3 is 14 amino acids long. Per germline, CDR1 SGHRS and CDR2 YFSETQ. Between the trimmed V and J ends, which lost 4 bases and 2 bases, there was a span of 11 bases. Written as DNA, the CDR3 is TGCGCCAGCAGCATAAATCCGGCCACAGATACGCAGTATTTT. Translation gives CASSINPATDTQYF.

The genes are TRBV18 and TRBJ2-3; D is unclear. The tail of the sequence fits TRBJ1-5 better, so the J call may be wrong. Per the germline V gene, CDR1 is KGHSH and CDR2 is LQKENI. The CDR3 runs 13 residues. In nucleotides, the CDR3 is TGTGCCAGCTCACCGCTGACTACAGATACGCAGCATTTT. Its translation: CASSPLTTDTQHF.